The present entry profiles one T cell receptor (beta chain) with its context. This record belongs to a study of T cells in Graves' hyperthyroidism and ophthalmopathy. Germline loops: CDR1 MNHNS, CDR2 SASEGT. V was pared by 5 bases and J by 7 bases, with 17 bases between. The CDR3 sequence is 14 residues long. TCR beta CDR3 sequences were amplified from RNA transcripts. HTBI primers were employed in a first-round RT-PCR of the TCR CDR3. Via MiXCR, TCRdb re-called the multiplex PCR reads, giving one row per CDR3 protein. The sample lists 550,000 to 850,000 distinct CDR3 sequences, around 20% seen once, with 16% in the top ten.

This clonotype was sampled from a woman in her forties or fifties with Graves' hyperthyroidism that later progressed to Graves' ophthalmopathy. This chain joins TRBV6-1 and TRBJ2-5, with D perhaps TRBD2 (6 bases). The sequenced sample consisted of blood. CDR3 coding DNA: TGTGCCAGCAGTCCCCTCGCGGGGTTTGGGACCCAGTACTTC. This sequence encodes CASSPLAGFGTQYF.